This record covers a single T cell receptor beta chain. The data stem from a study of blood T cell repertoires in COVID-19. The overall study: The samples span acute and convalescent COVID-19 from the United States, Italy and Spain. The analysed material was cDNA or gDNA that came from T cells, B-cell-depleted T cells, or PBMCs.

Study processing details: Amplification from reference gene primers served as the basis for estimated nucleated cell counts. Generated by immunoSEQ multiplex PCR, the TCRdb table keeps only in-frame clones and is missing some. V and J calls plus clone size are reproduced from that table; the DNA served to infer D and trimming. Seen here are around 340,000 clones, approximately 82% observed once, and the top ten hold 2.5% to 3.5%. The trim removed 4 bases at V and 6 bases at J, leaving 7 bases unmatched. In germline, CDR1 is SGHRS, CDR2 YFSETQ. The CDR3 length is 14 residues. This chain joins TRBV5-1 and TRBJ1-1; 9 bases match TRBD1. Input material: peripheral blood. This clonotype was sampled from a young man with active or convalescent COVID-19. The CDR3 bases are TGCGCCAGCAGCCCAGGACAGGGGTTAGCTGAAGCTTTCTTT. It encodes CASSPGQGLAEAFF.